This T cell receptor beta chain was identified during a study of human T cells and chemical hapten exposure. Time point of the sample: pre-sensitization, week 0. Treatment reported: therapeutic diphenylcyclopropenone sensitization with weekly scalp DPC. Germline loops: CDR1 SEHNR, CDR2 FQNEAQ (reference sequence). This CDR3 contains 15 residues. V was shortened by 5 bases and J by 4 bases, with 17 bases between the two germline ends. TCRdb used MiXCR to reprocess the RACE reads, holding one entry per CDR3 protein. The sample records around 95,000 distinct CDR3 sequences, 10% to 14% being singletons. This chain connects TRBV7-9 to TRBJ1-1; D uncertain. The sequencing here drew on whole blood, taken in connection with sensitization to the hapten diphenylcyclopropenone (DPC). The sequence was collected from a woman aged 55-70 years with alopecia areata. Some clones in this sample may be carry-over from other donors' samples. For the CDR3, the DNA is TGTGCCAGCAGCCCCCGTGGTGTCGTCGGCACTGAAGCTTTCTTT. This sequence encodes CASSPRGVVGTEAFF.